The clone carrying this T cell receptor (beta chain) showed up just once. What it binds is unknown. This entry belongs to a study of T-cell reconstitution after alpha-beta-depleted transplantation in children. Study results and limitations: T-cell counts and diversity at one year following transplant were attributed mainly to newly produced T cells.

For TCRbeta, the library was prepared with unique molecular identifiers. Using its own MiXCR run on the PCR reads, TCRdb lists one record per CDR3 protein. The sample has 84,000 or so distinct CDR3 sequences, around 15% seen once. Looked up from germline, CDR1 is SGHRS and CDR2 is YFSETQ. This CDR3 has 15 residues. Trimming removed 4 bases from V and 2 bases from J, with 13 bases in between. The chain links TRBV5-1 to TRBJ1-3; no clear D. Specimen: PBMCs, mostly from graft donor cells, collected 180 days after TCRalphabeta/CD19-depleted stem cell transplant. The sequence came from a male patient between 2 and 10 years old who had a stem cell transplant for acute lymphoblastic leukemia, so the T cells may come from the graft donor. The CDR3 nucleotides are TGCGCCAGCAGCCAAGTGTTGGGAACTGGAAACACCATATATTTT. Its translation: CASSQVLGTGNTIYF.